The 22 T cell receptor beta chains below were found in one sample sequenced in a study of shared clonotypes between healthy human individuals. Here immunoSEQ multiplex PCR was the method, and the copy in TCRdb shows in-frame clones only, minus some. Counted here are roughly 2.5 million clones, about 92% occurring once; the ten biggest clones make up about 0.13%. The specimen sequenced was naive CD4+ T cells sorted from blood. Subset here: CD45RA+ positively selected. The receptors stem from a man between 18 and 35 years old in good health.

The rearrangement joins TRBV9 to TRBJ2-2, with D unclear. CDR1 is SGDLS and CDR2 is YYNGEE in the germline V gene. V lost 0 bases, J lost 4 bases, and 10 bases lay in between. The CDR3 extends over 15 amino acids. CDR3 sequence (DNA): TGTGCCAGCAGCGTAGCTCTCGATTCCACCGGGGAGCTGTTTTTT. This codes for CASSVALDSTGELFF.

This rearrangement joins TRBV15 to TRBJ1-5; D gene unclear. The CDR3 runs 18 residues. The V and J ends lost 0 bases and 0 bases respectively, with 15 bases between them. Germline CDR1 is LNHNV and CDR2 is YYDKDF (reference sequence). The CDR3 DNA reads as TGTGCCACCAGCAGAGATTGGACGGGCAGCCATAGCAATCAGCCCCAGCATTTT. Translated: CATSRDWTGSHSNQPQHF.

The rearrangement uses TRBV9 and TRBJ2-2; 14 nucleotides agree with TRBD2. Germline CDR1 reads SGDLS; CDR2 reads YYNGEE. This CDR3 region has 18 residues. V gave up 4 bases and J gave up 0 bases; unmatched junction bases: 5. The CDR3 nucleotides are TGTGCCAGCAGCCTTGGGACTAGCGGGGGTTCGAACACCGGGGAGCTGTTTTTT. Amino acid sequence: CASSLGTSGGSNTGELFF.

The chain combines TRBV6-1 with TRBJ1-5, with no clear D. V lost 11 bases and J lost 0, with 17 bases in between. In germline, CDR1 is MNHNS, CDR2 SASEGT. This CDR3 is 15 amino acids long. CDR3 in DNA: TGTGCCGCCACGGACCGCCGAGTTAGCAATCAGCCCCAGCATTTT. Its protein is CAATDRRVSNQPQHF.

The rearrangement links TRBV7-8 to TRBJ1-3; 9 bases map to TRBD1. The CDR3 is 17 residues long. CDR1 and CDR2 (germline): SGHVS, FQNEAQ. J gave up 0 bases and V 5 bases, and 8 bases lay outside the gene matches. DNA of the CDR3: TGTGCCAGCAGCGACAGGGACAGGGTGGGCTCTGGAAACACCATATATTTT. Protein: CASSDRDRVGSGNTIYF.

CDR3 amino acids: CASRGNVKAYEQYF. CDR3 DNA sequence: TGTGCCAGTAGGGGTAACGTGAAAGCCTACGAGCAGTACTTC. The chain joins TRBV19 to TRBJ2-7, with D uncertain. This CDR3 has 14 residues. V gave up 6 bases and J gave up 2 bases, with 14 bases separating them. Germline assignment: CDR1 LNHDA and CDR2 SQIVND (reference sequence). Full variable domain (outside the CDR3, taken from reference TRBV19 and TRBJ2-7): DGGITQSPKYLFRKEGQNVTLSCEQNLNHDAMYWYRQDPGQGLRLIYYSQIVNDFQKGDIAEGYSVSREKKESFPLTVTSAQKNPTAFYLCASRGNVKAYEQYFGPGTRLTVT.

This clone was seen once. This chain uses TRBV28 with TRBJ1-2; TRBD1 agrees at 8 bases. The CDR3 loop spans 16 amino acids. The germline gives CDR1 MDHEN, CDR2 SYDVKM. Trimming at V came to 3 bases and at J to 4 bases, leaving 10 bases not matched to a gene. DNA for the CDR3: TGTGCCAGCAGTTTCCTCGAGACAGGGGAGGCCTATGGCTACACCTTC. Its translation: CASSFLETGEAYGYTF.

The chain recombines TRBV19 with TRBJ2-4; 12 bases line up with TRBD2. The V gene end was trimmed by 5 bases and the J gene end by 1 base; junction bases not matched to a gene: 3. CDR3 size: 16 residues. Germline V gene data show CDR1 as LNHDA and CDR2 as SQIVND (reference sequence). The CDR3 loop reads CASSSGTSGAKNIQYF. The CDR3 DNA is TGTGCCAGTAGTTCAGGGACTAGCGGGGCCAAAAACATTCAGTACTTC. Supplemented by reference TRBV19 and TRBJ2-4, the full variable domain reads DGGITQSPKYLFRKEGQNVTLSCEQNLNHDAMYWYRQDPGQGLRLIYYSQIVNDFQKGDIAEGYSVSREKKESFPLTVTSAQKNPTAFYLCASSSGTSGAKNIQYFGAGTRLSVL.

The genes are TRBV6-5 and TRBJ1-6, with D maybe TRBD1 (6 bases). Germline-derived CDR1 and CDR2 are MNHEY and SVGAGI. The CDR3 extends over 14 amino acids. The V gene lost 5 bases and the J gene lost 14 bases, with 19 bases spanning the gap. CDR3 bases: TGTGCCAGCAGTACGGACAGCCCACTCCTTTCCCTCCACTTT. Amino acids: CASSTDSPLLSLHF.

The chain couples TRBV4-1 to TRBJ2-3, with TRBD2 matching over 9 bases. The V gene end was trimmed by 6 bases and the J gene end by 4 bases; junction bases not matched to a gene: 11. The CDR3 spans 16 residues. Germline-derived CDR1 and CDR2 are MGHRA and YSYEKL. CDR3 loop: CASSGGRAGGADTQYF. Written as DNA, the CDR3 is TGCGCCAGCAGTGGCGGGAGGGCCGGAGGGGCAGATACGCAGTATTTT.

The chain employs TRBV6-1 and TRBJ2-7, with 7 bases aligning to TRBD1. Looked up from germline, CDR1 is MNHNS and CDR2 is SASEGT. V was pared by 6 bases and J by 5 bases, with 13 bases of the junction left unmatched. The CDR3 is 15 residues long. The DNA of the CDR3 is TGTGCCAGCAGGTATAGGACAGGCCCATCGGACGAGCAGTACTTC. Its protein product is CASRYRTGPSDEQYF.

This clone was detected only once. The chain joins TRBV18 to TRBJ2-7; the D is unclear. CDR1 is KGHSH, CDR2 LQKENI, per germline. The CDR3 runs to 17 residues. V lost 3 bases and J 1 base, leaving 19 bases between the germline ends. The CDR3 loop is CASSPTMVGIGSYEQYF. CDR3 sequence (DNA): TGTGCCAGCTCACCGACCATGGTAGGGATCGGTTCCTACGAGCAGTACTTC.

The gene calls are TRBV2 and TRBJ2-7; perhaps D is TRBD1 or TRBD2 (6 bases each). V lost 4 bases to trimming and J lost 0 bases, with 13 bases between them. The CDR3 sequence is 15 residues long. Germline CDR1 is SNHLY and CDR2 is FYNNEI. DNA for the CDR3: TGTGCCAGCAGTGGGAAGGGGGGACTCTCCTACGAGCAGTACTTC. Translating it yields CASSGKGGLSYEQYF. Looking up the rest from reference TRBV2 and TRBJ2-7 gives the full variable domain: EPEVTQTPSHQVTQMGQEVILRCVPISNHLYFYWYRQILGQKVEFLVSFYNNEISEKSEIFDDQFSVERPDGSNFTLKIRSTKLEDSAMYFCASSGKGGLSYEQYFGPGTRLTVT.

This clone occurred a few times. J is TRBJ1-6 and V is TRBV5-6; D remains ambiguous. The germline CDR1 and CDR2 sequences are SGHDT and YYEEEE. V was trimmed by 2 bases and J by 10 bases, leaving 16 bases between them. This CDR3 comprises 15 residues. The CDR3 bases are TGTGCCAGCAGCTTTCTCACGGACTTGGGGTCACCCCTCCACTTT. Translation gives CASSFLTDLGSPLHF.

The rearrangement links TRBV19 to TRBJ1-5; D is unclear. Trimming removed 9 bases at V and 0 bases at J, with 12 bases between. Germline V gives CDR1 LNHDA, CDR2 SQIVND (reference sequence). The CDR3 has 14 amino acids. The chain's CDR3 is CASAGYNSNQPQHF. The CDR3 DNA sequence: TGTGCCAGCGCAGGATACAATAGCAATCAGCCCCAGCATTTT.

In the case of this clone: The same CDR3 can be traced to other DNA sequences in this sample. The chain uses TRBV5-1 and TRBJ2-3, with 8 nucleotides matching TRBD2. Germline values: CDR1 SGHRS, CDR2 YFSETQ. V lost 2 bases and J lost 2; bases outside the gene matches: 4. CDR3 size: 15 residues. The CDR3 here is CASSFTGGVTDTQYF. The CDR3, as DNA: TGCGCCAGCAGCTTTACCGGGGGGGTCACAGATACGCAGTATTTT.

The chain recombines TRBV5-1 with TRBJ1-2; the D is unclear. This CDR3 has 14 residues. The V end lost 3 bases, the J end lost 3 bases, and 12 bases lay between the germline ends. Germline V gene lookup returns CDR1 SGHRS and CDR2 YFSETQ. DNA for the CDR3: TGCGCCAGCAGCTCCCCCGGAAGTGACTATGGCTACACCTTC. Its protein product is CASSSPGSDYGYTF.

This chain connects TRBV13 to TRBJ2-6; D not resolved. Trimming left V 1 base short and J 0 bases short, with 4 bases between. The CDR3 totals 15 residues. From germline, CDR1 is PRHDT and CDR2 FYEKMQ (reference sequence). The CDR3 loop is CASSLERSGANVLTF. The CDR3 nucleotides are TGTGCCAGCAGCTTAGAACGCTCTGGGGCCAACGTCCTGACTTTC.

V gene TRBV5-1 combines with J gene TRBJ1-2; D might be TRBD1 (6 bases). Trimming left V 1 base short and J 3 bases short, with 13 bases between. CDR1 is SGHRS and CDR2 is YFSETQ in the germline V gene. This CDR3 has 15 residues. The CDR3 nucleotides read TGCGCCAGCAGCTTGACCGGGGGCTTGGACTATGGCTACACCTTC. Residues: CASSLTGGLDYGYTF. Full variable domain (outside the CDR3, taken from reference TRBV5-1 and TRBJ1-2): KAGVTQTPRYLIKTRGQQVTLSCSPISGHRSVSWYQQTPGQGLQFLFEYFSETQRNKGNFPGRFSGRQFSNSRSEMNVSTLELGDSALYLCASSLTGGLDYGYTFGSGTRLTVV.

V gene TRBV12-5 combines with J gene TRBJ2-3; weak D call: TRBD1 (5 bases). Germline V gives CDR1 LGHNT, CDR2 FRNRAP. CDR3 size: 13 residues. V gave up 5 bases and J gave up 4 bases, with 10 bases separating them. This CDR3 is CASGASRADTQYF. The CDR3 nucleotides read TGTGCTAGTGGTGCCTCCAGGGCAGATACGCAGTATTTT.

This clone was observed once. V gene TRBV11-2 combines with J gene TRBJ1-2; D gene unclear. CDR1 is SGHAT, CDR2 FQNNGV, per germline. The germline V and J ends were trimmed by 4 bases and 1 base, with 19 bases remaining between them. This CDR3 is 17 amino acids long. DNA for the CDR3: TGTGCCAGCAGCTCTGGACCGAGAAACACTTATAACTATGGCTACACCTTC. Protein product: CASSSGPRNTYNYGYTF.

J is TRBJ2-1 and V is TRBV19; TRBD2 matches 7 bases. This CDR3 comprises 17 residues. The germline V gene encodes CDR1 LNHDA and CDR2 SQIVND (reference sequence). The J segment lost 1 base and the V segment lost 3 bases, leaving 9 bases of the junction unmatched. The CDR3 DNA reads TGTGCCAGTAGTATGCGAGGGAGGGCAATATCCTACAATGAGCAGTTCTTC. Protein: CASSMRGRAISYNEQFF. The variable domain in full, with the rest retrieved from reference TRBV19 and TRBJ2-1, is DGGITQSPKYLFRKEGQNVTLSCEQNLNHDAMYWYRQDPGQGLRLIYYSQIVNDFQKGDIAEGYSVSREKKESFPLTVTSAQKNPTAFYLCASSMRGRAISYNEQFFGPGTRLTVL.